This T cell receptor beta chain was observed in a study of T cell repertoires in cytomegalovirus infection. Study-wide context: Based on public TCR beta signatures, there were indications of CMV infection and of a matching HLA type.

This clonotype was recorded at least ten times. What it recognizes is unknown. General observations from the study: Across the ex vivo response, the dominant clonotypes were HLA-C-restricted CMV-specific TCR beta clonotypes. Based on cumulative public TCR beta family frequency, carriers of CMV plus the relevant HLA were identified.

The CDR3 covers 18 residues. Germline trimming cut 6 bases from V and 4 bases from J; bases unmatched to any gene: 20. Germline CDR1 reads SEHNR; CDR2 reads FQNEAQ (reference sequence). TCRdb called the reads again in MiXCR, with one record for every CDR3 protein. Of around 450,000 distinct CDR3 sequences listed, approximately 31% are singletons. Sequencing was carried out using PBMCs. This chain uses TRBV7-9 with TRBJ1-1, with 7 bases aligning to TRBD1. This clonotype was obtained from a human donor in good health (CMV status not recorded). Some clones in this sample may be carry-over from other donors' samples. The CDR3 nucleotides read TGTGCCAGCAGTAATCCCCAGGACAGGCCTAATTTGGGCACTGAAGCTTTCTTT. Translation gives CASSNPQDRPNLGTEAFF.